This T cell receptor beta chain stems from a study of spatial heterogeneity in lung cancer. Study outcomes and limitations: One measure, the expanded intratumoral alpha and beta TCR count, tracked tumor mutation counts.

V shed 2 bases and J shed 8 bases, with 15 bases lying between them. This CDR3 spans 15 amino acids. Germline V CDR1 and CDR2: MDHEN, SYDVKM. TCRdb passed the 5' RACE reads through MiXCR, listing each CDR3 protein once. The table lists more than 15,000 distinct CDR3 sequences, around 6.5% of them singletons. Points on this clonotype: Antigen specificity is unknown.

The sample's time point: sample taken at primary tumor resection. Unsorted whole RNA from tumor, nontumor lung or frozen PBMC underwent sequencing. The chain employs TRBV28 and TRBJ1-4; a possible D gene is TRBD1 (5 bases). This specimen was lung tumor tissue, taken at surgery. This TCR was recovered from a female donor with early-stage non-small cell lung cancer. CDR3 amino acids: CASSLIGGIREKLFF. As DNA, the CDR3 is TGTGCCAGCAGTTTAATCGGGGGGATTCGGGAAAAACTGTTTTTT.